A selection of T cell receptor beta chains follows, all from one sample in a study of blood T cell repertoires in COVID-19. Measured with immunoSEQ multiplex PCR; TCRdb has only the in-frame clones, and not every one. The data show 100,000 or so clones, 84% seen once. The specimen sequenced was peripheral blood. The receptor set was obtained from a human donor in a cohort sampled during active COVID-19. Each CDR3 is given with its conserved first and last residue. D genes are given only for firm matches. Only some rows state a clone size, as once, few, many or a class for expanded clones.

d_call | j_call | clone_size | v_call | cdr3_nt | cdr3_aa
TRBD1 | TRBJ1-2 | . | TRBV7-9 | TGTGCCAGCAGCTTAGCTGGACAGGAGTCGGATGGCTACACCTTC | CASSLAGQESDGYTF
TRBD1 | TRBJ2-5 | once | TRBV4-3 | TGCGCCAGCAGCTCCGGGACAGAGCAAGAGACCCAGTACTTC | CASSSGTEQETQYF
. | TRBJ2-7 | . | TRBV21-1 | TGTGCCAGCAGCAAAAACATCTCCTCCTACGAGCAGTACTTC | CASSKNISSYEQYF
. | TRBJ2-1 | . | TRBV6-2/TRBV6-3 | TGTGCCAGCAGTGCGATGGGGCCCCAATACAATGAGCAGTTCTTC | CASSAMGPQYNEQFF
. | TRBJ1-2 | . | TRBV11-1 | TGTGCCAGCAGCTTAGGTGGGACACCCAACTATGGCTACACCTTC | CASSLGGTPNYGYTF
TRBD1 | TRBJ2-7 | . | TRBV5-1 | TGCGCCAGCAGACGGGACAGGGGCTACGAGCAGTACTTC | CASRRDRGYEQYF
. | TRBJ2-3 | . | TRBV2 | TGTGCCAGCATCGAACTAGCTAGTGTATCCGATACGCAGTATTTT | CASIELASVSDTQYF
. | TRBJ2-7 | . | TRBV6-6 | TGTGCCAGCAGTTACCGGGTTGAGGGTCCGTACGAGCAGTACTTC | CASSYRVEGPYEQYF
TRBD1 | TRBJ2-5 | . | TRBV2 | TGTGCCAGCAGTGGGACAGGGGGCCAGGAGACCCAGTACTTC | CASSGTGGQETQYF
TRBD1 | TRBJ1-4 | once | TRBV7-2 | TGTGCCAGCAGTAGGGACAGGACTGAAAAACTGTTTTTT | CASSRDRTEKLFF
TRBD2 | TRBJ2-3 | . | TRBV27 | TGTGCCAGCTGGGCTAGCGGGGGAACAGATACGCAGTATTTT | CASWASGGTDTQYF
TRBD1 | TRBJ2-5 | . | TRBV24-1 | TGTGCCACCAGTGACCCCGGGACAGGGGCAGAGACCCAGTACTTC | CATSDPGTGAETQYF
. | TRBJ2-5 | once | TRBV7-9 | TGTGCCAGCAGCTTAGCGTCTAGGCAGGAGACCCAGTACTTC | CASSLASRQETQYF
. | TRBJ1-2 | . | TRBV11-3 | TGTGCCAGCAGAGGCGGGGGATCGGACTATGGCTACACCTTC | CASRGGGSDYGYTF
TRBD1 | TRBJ1-2 | . | TRBV18 | TGTGCCAGCTCGACCGACAGGGGCTATGGCTACACCTTC | CASSTDRGYGYTF
. | TRBJ1-6 | . | TRBV19 | TGTGCCACCCGGAGCTCCTATAATTCACCCCTCCACTTT | CATRSSYNSPLHF
. | TRBJ2-1 | . | TRBV10-3 | TGTGCCATCAGTCCCGGGTTCGATGAGCAGTTCTTC | CAISPGFDEQFF
TRBD1 | TRBJ1-4 | . | TRBV5-1 | TGCGCCAGCAGCTTGGCCCCACCGGGACAGCATAATGAAAAACTGTTTTTT | CASSLAPPGQHNEKLFF
TRBD2 | TRBJ2-2 | . | TRBV27 | TGTGCCAGCAAAATACTAGCGGGGGACACCGGGGAGCTGTTTTTT | CASKILAGDTGELFF
TRBD1 | TRBJ1-5 | . | TRBV7-8 | TGTGCCAGCAGCGACAGGGGGGGCTTAAGCAATCAGCCCCAGCATTTT | CASSDRGGLSNQPQHF
. | TRBJ2-5 | . | TRBV5-1 | TGCGCCAGCAGCTTGGAGGAGGAAAGCCAAGAGACCCAGTACTTC | CASSLEEESQETQYF
. | TRBJ1-1 | . | TRBV6-5 | TGTGCCACCAACGCGGGGGTGAACACTGAAGCTTTCTTT | CATNAGVNTEAFF
TRBD1 | TRBJ1-4 | . | TRBV28 | TGTGCCACCATCCGACAGGGACGGGCTAATGAAAAACTGTTTTTT | CATIRQGRANEKLFF
TRBD1 | TRBJ1-5 | . | TRBV6-6 | TGTGCCAGCAGTTACCCAAAGGGACAGGGGGCGCAGCCCCAGCATTTT | CASSYPKGQGAQPQHF
. | TRBJ2-1 | . | TRBV21-1 | TGTGCCAGAACGGGGGGGAGGGTCAATGAGCAGTTCTTC | CARTGGRVNEQFF
. | TRBJ2-2 | . | TRBV9 | TGTGCCAGCAGCACCCGGGGGAACACCGGGGAGCTGTTTTTT | CASSTRGNTGELFF
. | TRBJ2-1 | . | TRBV5-1 | TGCGCCAGCAGCTTGGCGGTCGTCTGGTCATTATCATCGCAGTTCTTC | CASSLAVVWSLSSQFF
. | TRBJ2-3 | . | TRBV5-1 | TGCGCCAGCAGCTTGGGTGAGACTCAGGGTAATACGCAGTATTTT | CASSLGETQGNTQYF
TRBD1 | TRBJ1-2 | . | TRBV5-6 | TGTGCCAGCAGCTTGGGAACAGGGACAGCTAACTATGGCTACACCTTC | CASSLGTGTANYGYTF
. | TRBJ2-1 | once | TRBV27 | TGTGCCAGCAGTTTATGGGCGGGGGCGGCCTACAATGAGCAGTTCTTC | CASSLWAGAAYNEQFF
. | TRBJ1-2 | . | TRBV4-2 | TGTGCCAGCAGCCAAGATTTGGGGGCGCAGCGTCGTGGCTACACCTTC | CASSQDLGAQRRGYTF
. | TRBJ2-1 | once | TRBV24-1 | TGTGCCACCAGTGGGGCCAGCTTTGGGCAGTTCTTC | CATSGASFGQFF
TRBD2 | TRBJ2-2 | . | TRBV7-9 | TGTGCCAGCAGCTTAATCCAGCGGGGGGCGAACACCGGGGAGCTGTTTTTT | CASSLIQRGANTGELFF
. | TRBJ2-1 | . | TRBV7-9 | TGTGCCAGCAGCTTAGACATTCGGGACAATGAGCAGTTCTTC | CASSLDIRDNEQFF
. | TRBJ2-5 | . | TRBV7-2 | TGTGCCAGCAGCTTAGGTCGGGAGACCCAGTACTTC | CASSLGRETQYF
. | TRBJ2-7 | once | TRBV19 | TGTGCCAGTATCGGGGCCTGGAGGGGTCCTTCCTACGAGCAGTACTTC | CASIGAWRGPSYEQYF
. | TRBJ2-3 | . | TRBV2 | TGTGCCAGCAGCGAACTAGTGATGAGCGCAGATACGCAGTATTTT | CASSELVMSADTQYF
. | TRBJ2-3 | . | TRBV7-8 | TGTGCCAGCAGCCTCCTTGTGGGCCCAGATACGCAGTATTTT | CASSLLVGPDTQYF
. | TRBJ1-2 | . | TRBV5-6 | TGTGCCAGCAGCTCAGCCGGGACACCCTATGGCTACACCTTC | CASSSAGTPYGYTF
TRBD1 | TRBJ2-1 | . | TRBV6-6 | TGTGCCAGCAGCGAGATGGACAGGGGAGGTGAGCAGTTCTTC | CASSEMDRGGEQFF
. | TRBJ2-2 | . | TRBV5-4 | TGTGCCAGCAGCTTGGGACTGTCTGGGGAGCTGTTTTTT | CASSLGLSGELFF
TRBD1 | TRBJ2-3 | . | TRBV19 | TGTGCCAGTAGTATAGATCGTGGGACAGGGAGCACAGATACGCAGTATTTT | CASSIDRGTGSTDTQYF
. | TRBJ1-1 | . | TRBV19 | TGTGCCAGTAGTATTATTGGACGGTCGACAGATGAAGCTTTCTTT | CASSIIGRSTDEAFF
. | TRBJ2-7 | once | TRBV18 | TGTGCCAGCTCATTTAGAGGCGGGGACGAGCAGTACTTC | CASSFRGGDEQYF
. | TRBJ2-5 | . | TRBV5-1 | TGCGCCAGCAGCCCGTCGGCGTACAGGGTTGGAGAGACCCAGTACTTC | CASSPSAYRVGETQYF